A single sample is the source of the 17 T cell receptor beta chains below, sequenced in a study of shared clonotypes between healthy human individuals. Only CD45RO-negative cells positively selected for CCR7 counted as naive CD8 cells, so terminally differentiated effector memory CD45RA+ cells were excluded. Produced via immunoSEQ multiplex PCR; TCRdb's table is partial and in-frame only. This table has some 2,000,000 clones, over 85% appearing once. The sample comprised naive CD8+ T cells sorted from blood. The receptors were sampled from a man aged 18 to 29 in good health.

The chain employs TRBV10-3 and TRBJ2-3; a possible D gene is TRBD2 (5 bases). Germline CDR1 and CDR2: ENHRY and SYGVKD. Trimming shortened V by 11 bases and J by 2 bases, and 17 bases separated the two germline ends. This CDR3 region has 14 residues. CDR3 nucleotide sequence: TGTGCCCACGGCTTCGAGACTAACACAGATACGCAGTATTTT. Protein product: CAHGFETNTDTQYF.

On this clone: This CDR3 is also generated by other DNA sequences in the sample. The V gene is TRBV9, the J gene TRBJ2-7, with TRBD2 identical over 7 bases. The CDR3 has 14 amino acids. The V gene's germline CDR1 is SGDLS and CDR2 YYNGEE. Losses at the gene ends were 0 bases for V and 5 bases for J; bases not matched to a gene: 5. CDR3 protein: CASSVGGSGNEQYF. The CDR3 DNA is TGTGCCAGCAGCGTAGGCGGGAGTGGTAACGAGCAGTACTTC.

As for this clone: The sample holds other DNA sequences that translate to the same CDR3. The CDR3 DNA reads TGTGCCAGCAGCTTAGGGAGTGGCGGATCCTCCTACGAGCAGTACTTC. Its protein product is CASSLGSGGSSYEQYF. The chain combines TRBV7-6 with TRBJ2-7; D unresolved. Trimming left V 1 base short and J 0 bases short, with 13 bases between. The CDR3 has 16 amino acids. Germline V gene lookup returns CDR1 SGHVS and CDR2 FNYEAQ.

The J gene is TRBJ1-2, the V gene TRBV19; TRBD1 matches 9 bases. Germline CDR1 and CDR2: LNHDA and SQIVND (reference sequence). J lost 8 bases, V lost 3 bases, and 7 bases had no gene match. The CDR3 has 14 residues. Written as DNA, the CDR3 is TGTGCCAGTAGTATTTGGGGACAGGGCGGCGGCTACACCTTC. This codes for CASSIWGQGGGYTF.

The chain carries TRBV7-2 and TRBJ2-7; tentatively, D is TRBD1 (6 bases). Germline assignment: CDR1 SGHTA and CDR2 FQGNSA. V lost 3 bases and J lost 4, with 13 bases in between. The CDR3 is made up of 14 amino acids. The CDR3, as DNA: TGTGCCAGCAGCTTTATGACAGGAAGTTACGAGCAGTACTTC. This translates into CASSFMTGSYEQYF.

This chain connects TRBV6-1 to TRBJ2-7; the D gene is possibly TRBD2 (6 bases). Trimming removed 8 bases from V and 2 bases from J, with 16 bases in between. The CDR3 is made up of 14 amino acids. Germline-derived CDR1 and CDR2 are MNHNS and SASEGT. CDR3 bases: TGTGCCAGCCGATTTCCCGGGGGTCCCTACGAGCAGTACTTC. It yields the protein CASRFPGGPYEQYF.

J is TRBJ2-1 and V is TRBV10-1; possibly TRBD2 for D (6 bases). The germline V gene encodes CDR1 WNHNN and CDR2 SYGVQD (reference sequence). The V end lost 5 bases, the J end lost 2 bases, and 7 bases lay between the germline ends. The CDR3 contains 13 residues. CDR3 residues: CASSSGAYNEQFF. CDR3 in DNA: TGCGCCAGCAGTTCGGGGGCCTACAATGAGCAGTTCTTC.

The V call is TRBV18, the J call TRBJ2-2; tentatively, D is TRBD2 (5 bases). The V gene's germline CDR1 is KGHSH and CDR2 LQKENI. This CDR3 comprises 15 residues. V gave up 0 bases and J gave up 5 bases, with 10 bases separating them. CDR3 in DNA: TGTGCCAGCTCACCACCGGACGAGGGAACCGGGGAGCTGTTTTTT. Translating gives CASSPPDEGTGELFF.

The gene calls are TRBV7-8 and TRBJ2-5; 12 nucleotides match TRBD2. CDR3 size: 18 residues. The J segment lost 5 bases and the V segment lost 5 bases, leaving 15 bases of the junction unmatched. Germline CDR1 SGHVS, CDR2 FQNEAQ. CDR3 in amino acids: CASSTGLAGSDWLETQYF. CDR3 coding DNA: TGTGCCAGCAGCACGGGACTAGCGGGTAGTGATTGGCTCGAGACCCAGTACTTC.

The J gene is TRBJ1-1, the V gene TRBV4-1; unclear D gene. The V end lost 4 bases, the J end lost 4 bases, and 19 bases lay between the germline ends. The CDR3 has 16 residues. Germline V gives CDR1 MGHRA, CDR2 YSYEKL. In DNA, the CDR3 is TGCGCCAGCAGCCTCCTACCTCGGCGGGAAGGCACTGAAGCTTTCTTT. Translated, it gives CASSLLPRREGTEAFF.

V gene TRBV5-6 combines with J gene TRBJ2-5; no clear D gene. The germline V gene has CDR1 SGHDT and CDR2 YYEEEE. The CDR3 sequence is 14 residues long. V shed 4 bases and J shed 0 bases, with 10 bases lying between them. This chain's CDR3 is CASSLGSYQETQYF. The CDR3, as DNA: TGTGCCAGCAGCCTCGGGTCTTACCAAGAGACCCAGTACTTC.

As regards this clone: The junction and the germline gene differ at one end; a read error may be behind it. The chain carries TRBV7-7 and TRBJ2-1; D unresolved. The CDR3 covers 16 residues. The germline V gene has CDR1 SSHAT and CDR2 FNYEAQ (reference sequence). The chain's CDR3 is CASSHSSGSSYNEQFF. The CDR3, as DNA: TGTGCTAGCAGCCATTCCTCGGGTAGCTCCTACAATGAGCAGTTCTTC.

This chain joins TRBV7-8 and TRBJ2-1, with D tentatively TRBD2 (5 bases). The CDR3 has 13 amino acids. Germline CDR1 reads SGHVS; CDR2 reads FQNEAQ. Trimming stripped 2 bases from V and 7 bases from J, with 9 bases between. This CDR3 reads CASSLISANEQFF. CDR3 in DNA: TGTGCCAGCAGCTTAATTAGCGCTAATGAGCAGTTCTTC.

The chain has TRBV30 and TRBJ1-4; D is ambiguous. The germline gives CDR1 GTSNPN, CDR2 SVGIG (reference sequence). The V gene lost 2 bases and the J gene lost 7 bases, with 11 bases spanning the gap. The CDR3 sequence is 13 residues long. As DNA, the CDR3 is TGTGCCTGGAGTCCGGGCTCGAGTGAAAAACTGTTTTTT. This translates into CAWSPGSSEKLFF.

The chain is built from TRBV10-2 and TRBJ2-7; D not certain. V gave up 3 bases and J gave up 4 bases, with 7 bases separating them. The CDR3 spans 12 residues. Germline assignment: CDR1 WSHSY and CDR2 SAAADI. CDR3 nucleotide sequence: TGCGCCAGCAGTGACCTTCGATACGAGCAGTACTTC. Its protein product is CASSDLRYEQYF.

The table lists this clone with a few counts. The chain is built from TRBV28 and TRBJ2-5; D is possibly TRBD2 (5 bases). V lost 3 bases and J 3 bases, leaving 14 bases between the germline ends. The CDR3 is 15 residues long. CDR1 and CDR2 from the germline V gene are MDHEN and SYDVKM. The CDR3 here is CASSLERLQKETQYF. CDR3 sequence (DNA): TGTGCCAGCAGTTTGGAGCGGCTACAGAAAGAGACCCAGTACTTC.

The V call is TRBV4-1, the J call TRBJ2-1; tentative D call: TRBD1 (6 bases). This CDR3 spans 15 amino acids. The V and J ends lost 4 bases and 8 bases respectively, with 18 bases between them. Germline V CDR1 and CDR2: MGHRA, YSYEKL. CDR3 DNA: TGCGCCAGCAGCCCTCTCCTTCAGGGGACCGATGAGCAGTTCTTC. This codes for CASSPLLQGTDEQFF.